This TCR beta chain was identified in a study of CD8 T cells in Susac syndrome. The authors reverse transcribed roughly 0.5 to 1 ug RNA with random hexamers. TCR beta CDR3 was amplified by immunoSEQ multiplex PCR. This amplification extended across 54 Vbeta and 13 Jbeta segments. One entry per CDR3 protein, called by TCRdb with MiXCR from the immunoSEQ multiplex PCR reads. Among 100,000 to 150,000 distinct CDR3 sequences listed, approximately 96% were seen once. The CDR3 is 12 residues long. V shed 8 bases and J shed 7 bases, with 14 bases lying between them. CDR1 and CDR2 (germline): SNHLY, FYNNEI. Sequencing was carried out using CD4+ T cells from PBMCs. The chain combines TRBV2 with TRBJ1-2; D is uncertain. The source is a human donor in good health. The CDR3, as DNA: TGTGCCAGCTATATCGCCTTGGGTGGCTACACCTTC. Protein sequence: CASYIALGGYTF.